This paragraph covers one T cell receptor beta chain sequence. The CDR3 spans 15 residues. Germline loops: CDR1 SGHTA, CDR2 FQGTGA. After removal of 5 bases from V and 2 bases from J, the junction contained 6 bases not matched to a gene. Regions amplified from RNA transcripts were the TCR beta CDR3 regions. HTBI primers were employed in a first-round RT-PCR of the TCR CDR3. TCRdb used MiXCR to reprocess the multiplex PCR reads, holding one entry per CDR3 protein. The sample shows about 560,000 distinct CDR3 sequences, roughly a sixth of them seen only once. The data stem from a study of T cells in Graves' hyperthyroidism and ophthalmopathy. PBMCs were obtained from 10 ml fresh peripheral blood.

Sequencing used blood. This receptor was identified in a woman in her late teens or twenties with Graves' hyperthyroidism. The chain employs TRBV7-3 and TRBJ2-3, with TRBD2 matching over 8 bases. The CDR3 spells CASSQRGFFTDTQYF. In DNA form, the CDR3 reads TGTGCCAGCAGCCAGCGGGGGTTCTTCACAGATACGCAGTATTTT.